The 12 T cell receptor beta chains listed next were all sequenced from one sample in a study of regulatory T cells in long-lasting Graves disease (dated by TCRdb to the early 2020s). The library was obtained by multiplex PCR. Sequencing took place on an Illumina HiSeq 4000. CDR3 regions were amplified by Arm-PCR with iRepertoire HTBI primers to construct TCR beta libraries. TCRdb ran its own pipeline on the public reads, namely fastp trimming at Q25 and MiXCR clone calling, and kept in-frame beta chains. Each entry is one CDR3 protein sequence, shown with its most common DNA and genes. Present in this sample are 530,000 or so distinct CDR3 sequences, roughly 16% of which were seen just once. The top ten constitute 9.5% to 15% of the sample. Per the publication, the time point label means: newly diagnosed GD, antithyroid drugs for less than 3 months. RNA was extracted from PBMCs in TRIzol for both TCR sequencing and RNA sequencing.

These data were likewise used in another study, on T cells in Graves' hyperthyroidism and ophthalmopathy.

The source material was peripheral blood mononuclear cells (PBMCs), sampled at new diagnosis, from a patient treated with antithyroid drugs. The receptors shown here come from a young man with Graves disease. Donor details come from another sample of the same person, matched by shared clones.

The chain's CDR3 is CASSPGPGFNEKLFF. In DNA, the CDR3 is TGTGCCAGCTCACCCGGGCCCGGATTTAATGAAAAACTGTTTTTT. The chain recombines TRBV18 with TRBJ1-4; no reliable D call. The CDR3 runs to 15 residues. Trimming shortened V by 3 bases and J by 4 bases, and 12 bases separated the two germline ends. Germline assignment: CDR1 KGHSH and CDR2 LQKENI.

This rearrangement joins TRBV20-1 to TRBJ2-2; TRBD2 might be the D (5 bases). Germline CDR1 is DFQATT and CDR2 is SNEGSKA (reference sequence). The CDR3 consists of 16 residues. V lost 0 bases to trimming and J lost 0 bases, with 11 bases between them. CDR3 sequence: CSARDHGSANTGELFF. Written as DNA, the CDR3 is TGCAGTGCTAGAGATCATGGGAGCGCGAACACCGGGGAGCTGTTTTTT.

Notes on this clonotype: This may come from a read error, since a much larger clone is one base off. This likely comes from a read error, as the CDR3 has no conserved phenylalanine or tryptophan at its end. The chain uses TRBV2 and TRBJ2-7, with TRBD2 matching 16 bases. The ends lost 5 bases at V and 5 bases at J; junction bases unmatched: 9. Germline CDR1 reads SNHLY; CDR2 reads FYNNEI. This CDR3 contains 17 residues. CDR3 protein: CASSYTGLAGGPHEQYL. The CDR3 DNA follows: TGTGCCAGCAGTTACACGGGACTAGCGGGAGGGCCCCACGAGCAGTACCTC.

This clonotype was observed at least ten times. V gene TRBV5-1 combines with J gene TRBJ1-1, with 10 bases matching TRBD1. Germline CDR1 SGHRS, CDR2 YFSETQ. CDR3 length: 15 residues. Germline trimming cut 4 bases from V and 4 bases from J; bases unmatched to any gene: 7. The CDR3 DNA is TGCGCCAGCAGCGATCGGGACAGGGGTGGCACTGAAGCTTTCTTT. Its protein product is CASSDRDRGGTEAFF.

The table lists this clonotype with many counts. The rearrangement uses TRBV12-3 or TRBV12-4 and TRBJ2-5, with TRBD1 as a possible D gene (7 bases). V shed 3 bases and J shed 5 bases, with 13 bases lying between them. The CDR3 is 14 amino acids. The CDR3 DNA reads TGTGCCAGCAGTTTGAGCAGGGGGGTGGAGACCCAGTACTTC. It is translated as CASSLSRGVETQYF.

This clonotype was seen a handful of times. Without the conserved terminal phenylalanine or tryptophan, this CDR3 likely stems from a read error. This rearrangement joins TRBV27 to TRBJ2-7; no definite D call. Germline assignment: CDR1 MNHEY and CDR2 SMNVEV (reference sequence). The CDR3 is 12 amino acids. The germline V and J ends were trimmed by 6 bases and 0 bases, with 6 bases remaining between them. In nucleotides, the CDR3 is TGTGCCAGCAGCTCGCCCTCCTACGAGCAGTACTCC. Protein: CASSSPSYEQYS.

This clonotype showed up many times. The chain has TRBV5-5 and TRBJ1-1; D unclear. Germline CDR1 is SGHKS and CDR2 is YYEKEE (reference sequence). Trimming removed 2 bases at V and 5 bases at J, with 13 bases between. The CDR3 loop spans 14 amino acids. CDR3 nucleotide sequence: TGTGCCAGCAGCTTCGTGGGAGGGAGGACTGAAGCTTTCTTT. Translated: CASSFVGGRTEAFF.

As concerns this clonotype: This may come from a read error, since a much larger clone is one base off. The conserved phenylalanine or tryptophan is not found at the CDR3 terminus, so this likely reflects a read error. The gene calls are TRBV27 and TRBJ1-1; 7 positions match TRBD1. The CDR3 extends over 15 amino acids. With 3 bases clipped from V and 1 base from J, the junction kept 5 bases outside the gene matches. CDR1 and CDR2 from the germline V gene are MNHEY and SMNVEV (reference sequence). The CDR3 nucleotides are TGTGCCAGCAGTTTGTCTAACAGGGGGAACACTGAAGCTTTCTCT. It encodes CASSLSNRGNTEAFS.

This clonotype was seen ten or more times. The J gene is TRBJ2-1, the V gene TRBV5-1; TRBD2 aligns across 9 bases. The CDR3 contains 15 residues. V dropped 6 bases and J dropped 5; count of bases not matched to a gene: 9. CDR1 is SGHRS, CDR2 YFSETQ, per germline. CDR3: CASIPGAGGNNEQFF. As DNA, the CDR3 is TGCGCCAGCATCCCTGGCGCGGGAGGGAACAATGAGCAGTTCTTC.

The CDR3: CASSQEIGGFGQPQHF. In DNA, the CDR3 is TGTGCCAGCAGCCAAGAGATCGGGGGTTTTGGGCAGCCCCAGCATTTT. The chain recombines TRBV3-1 with TRBJ1-5, with D perhaps TRBD1 (5 bases). CDR1 is LGHDT and CDR2 is YNNKEL in the germline V gene (reference sequence). The V end was cut by 0 bases, the J end by 7 bases, with 16 bases between. This CDR3 comprises 16 residues.

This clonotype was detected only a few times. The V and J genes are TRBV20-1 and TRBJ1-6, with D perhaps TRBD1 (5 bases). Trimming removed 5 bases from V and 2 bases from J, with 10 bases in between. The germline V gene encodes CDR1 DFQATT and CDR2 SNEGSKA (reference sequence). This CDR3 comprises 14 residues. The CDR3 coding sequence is TGCAGTGCTTTAAAGGGACCCTATAATTCACCCCTCCACTTT. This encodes CSALKGPYNSPLHF.

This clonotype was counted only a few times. The chain's CDR3 is CASSPPTPGTSGADTQYF. In nucleotides, the CDR3 is TGTGCCAGCTCACCACCAACACCCGGGACTAGCGGGGCAGATACGCAGTATTTT. The rearrangement links TRBV18 to TRBJ2-3, with TRBD2 matching over 13 bases. The V gene end was trimmed by 0 bases and the J gene end by 4 bases; junction bases not matched to a gene: 7. Per germline, CDR1 KGHSH and CDR2 LQKENI. CDR3 size: 18 residues.